The entry below gives a single T cell receptor beta chain sequence along with its context. Its antigen remains unknown. Only in-frame clones appear in the TCRdb table, and some are missing; sequencing was by immunoSEQ multiplex PCR. The table records under 65,000 clones, under 95% of them present only once. These data originate in a study of OX40 agonist ivuxolimab in advanced cancers. Study as a whole: Across the patients, intravenous ivuxolimab was delivered every 2 weeks at 0.01 to 10 mg/kg. Study findings and constraints: There was clonal expansion of CD4+ and CD8+ blood T cells by week 6 at 0.1 to 3.0 mg/kg. More expanded clones were found, on average, in CD8+ than in CD4+ T cells.

The ends lost 5 bases at V and 1 base at J; junction bases unmatched: 4. The CDR3 loop spans 14 amino acids. The V gene's germline CDR1 is SGHRS and CDR2 YFSETQ. The sequence came from an adult with an advanced solid tumor such as melanoma, head and neck, liver or kidney cancer. The sample in question was CD4+ or CD8+ T cells sorted from blood, obtained in a trial of the OX40 agonist ivuxolimab. The V call is TRBV5-1, the J call TRBJ2-7, with 9 bases matching TRBD1. CDR3 in amino acids: CASSATGGSYEQYF. The CDR3 nucleotides are TGCGCCAGCAGTGCGACAGGGGGTTCCTACGAGCAGTACTTC.